This T cell receptor beta chain was sequenced during a study of blood T cell repertoires in COVID-19. Study-level background: From the United States, Italy and Spain came samples of acute and convalescent COVID-19.

Each participant's cohort was designated according to participant-reported clinical history. Among Cohort 3 donors, those recovered had two negative PCRs, clearance, or symptom resolution. The CDR3 runs 14 residues. J was trimmed by 1 base and V by 5 bases; bases with no gene match: 3. Germline V gene sequence: CDR1 LNHDA, CDR2 SQIVND (reference sequence). The assay was immunoSEQ multiplex PCR, and TCRdb's table has in-frame clones only and misses some. The sample consists of hundreds of thousands of clones, 65% to 85% of them appearing once. The clonotype comes from a woman aged 60-75 years who had recovered from COVID-19. Sample: PBMCs or T cells enriched from blood (not recorded which). V is TRBV19 and J is TRBJ1-1, with 8 bases aligning to TRBD1. The CDR3 DNA follows: TGTGCCAGTAGTGACAGGGGAGGGAACACTGAAGCTTTCTTT. As protein: CASSDRGGNTEAFF.